These 26 T cell receptor beta chains were all obtained from the same sample, sequenced in a study of blood T cells in healthy people across ages. Through a sample-barcoded 5' primer and a J-beta primer mix, a second PCR was run for roughly 7 to 12 cycles. TCRdb ran MiXCR on the 5' RACE reads and lists one entry per CDR3 protein. The data show around 500,000 distinct CDR3 sequences, with around a quarter seen just once and about 3.9% held by the top ten. The data also belong to a second study, concerning T cells of mothers and their children.

Sequences were obtained from blood. These TCRs come from a boy aged 2 to 10 in good health.

This clonotype has only a few counts. The chain links TRBV14 to TRBJ2-3, with a weak D call TRBD2 (5 bases). Germline CDR1 and CDR2: SGHDN and FVKESK. The CDR3 is 14 amino acids. Between the trimmed V and J ends, which lost 6 bases and 1 base, there was a span of 11 bases. Here the CDR3 reads CASRPGLGTDTQYF. The CDR3 DNA reads TGTGCCAGCAGACCCGGACTTGGCACAGATACGCAGTATTTT. Combining the CDR3 with reference TRBV14 and TRBJ2-3 gives the whole variable domain EAGVTQFPSHSVIEKGQTVTLRCDPISGHDNLYWYRRVMGKEIKFLLHFVKESKQDESGMPNNRFLAERTGGTYSTLKVQPAELEDSGVYFCASRPGLGTDTQYFGPGTRLTVL.

The chain joins TRBV5-1 to TRBJ2-1; 7 bases match TRBD2. Germline V gene sequence: CDR1 SGHRS, CDR2 YFSETQ. J lost 4 bases, V lost 0 bases, and 13 bases had no gene match. This CDR3 is built from 18 residues. For the CDR3, the DNA is TGCGCCAGCAGCTTGGTCGGATTACCTAGCGGACCTTACAATGAGCAGTTCTTC. It codes for CASSLVGLPSGPYNEQFF.

The CDR3 DNA is TGTGCCAGCAGTTACTCGAGCTTGGGCAGAGGCAATCAGCCCCAGCATTTT. This gives the protein CASSYSSLGRGNQPQHF. This chain joins TRBV6-5 and TRBJ1-5; no clear D. This CDR3 is built from 17 residues. The V and J ends lost 0 bases and 2 bases respectively, with 14 bases between them. The V gene's germline CDR1 is MNHEY and CDR2 SVGAGI.

Only a few counts were recorded for this clonotype. V and J are TRBV7-9 and TRBJ1-5, with D possibly matching TRBD1 (6 bases). The CDR3 sequence is 16 residues long. V dropped 5 bases and J dropped 6 bases, with 20 bases sitting between them. CDR1 is SEHNR and CDR2 is FQNEAQ in the germline V gene (reference sequence). This CDR3 is CASSDVGPHRAQPQHF. CDR3 in DNA: TGTGCCAGCAGCGACGTGGGCCCCCACAGGGCTCAGCCCCAGCATTTT. The whole variable domain, filled in from reference TRBV7-9 and TRBJ1-5, reads DTGVSQNPRHKITKRGQNVTFRCDPISEHNRLYWYRQTLGQGPEFLTYFQNEAQLEKSRLLSDRFSAERPKGSFSTLEIQRTEQGDSAMYLCASSDVGPHRAQPQHFGDGTRLSIL.

The CDR3 DNA reads TGTGCCAGCAGCCCCAGAGAGGTAGGGGCCACTGAAGCTTTCTTT. As protein: CASSPREVGATEAFF. The chain employs TRBV5-5 and TRBJ1-1; tentative D call: TRBD1 (5 bases). This CDR3 has 15 residues. From germline, CDR1 is SGHKS and CDR2 YYEKEE (reference sequence). Trimming removed 4 bases at V and 4 bases at J, with 17 bases between. The full variable domain, rest sourced from reference TRBV5-5 and TRBJ1-1, is DAGVTQSPTHLIKTRGQQVTLRCSPISGHKSVSWYQQVLGQGPQFIFQYYEKEERGRGNFPDRFSARQFPNYSSELNVNALLLGDSALYLCASSPREVGATEAFFGQGTRLTVV.

This CDR3 reads CASSHTTSGRSDEQFF. The DNA of the CDR3 is TGTGCCAGCAGCCATACTACTAGCGGGCGGTCCGATGAGCAGTTCTTC. The chain carries TRBV11-2 and TRBJ2-5, with 9 bases aligning to TRBD2. The J call could be wrong; TRBJ2-1 is a better fit for the DNA end. CDR3 length: 16 residues. Germline CDR1 reads SGHAT; CDR2 reads FQNNGV.

Only one count was recorded for this clonotype. This chain uses TRBV24-1 with TRBJ2-7; no clear D. Germline V CDR1 and CDR2: KGHDR, SFDVKD. The CDR3 runs 13 residues. The V and J ends lost 7 bases and 1 base respectively, with 10 bases between them. DNA of the CDR3: TGTGCCACCAGCGATCCCGATTCCTACGAGCAGTACTTC. This gives the protein CATSDPDSYEQYF.

The rearrangement links TRBV3-1 to TRBJ1-1; D possibly corresponds to TRBD1 (5 bases). CDR3 length equals 13 residues. Per germline, CDR1 LGHDT and CDR2 YNNKEL (reference sequence). Trimming pared 6 bases from V and 0 bases from J, leaving 8 bases between. The CDR3 coding sequence is TGTGCCAGCAGGGGGGTGATGAACACTGAAGCTTTCTTT. Its protein is CASRGVMNTEAFF.

The V and J genes are TRBV29-1 and TRBJ1-2; D unclear. Between the trimmed V and J ends, which lost 8 bases and 7 bases, there was a span of 17 bases. CDR3 length equals 12 residues. In germline, CDR1 is SQVTM, CDR2 ANQGSEA. This CDR3 is CSSDTQEGGYTF. The CDR3 DNA reads as TGCAGCTCTGATACTCAGGAAGGTGGCTACACCTTC.

This clonotype has at least ten counts. The J gene is TRBJ2-7, the V gene TRBV12-3 or TRBV12-4; 8 bases align to TRBD1. V dropped 7 bases and J dropped 0; count of bases not matched to a gene: 5. The CDR3 is 14 amino acids. DNA for the CDR3: TGTGCCAGCACCCCCGGGACAGGCTCCTACGAGCAGTACTTC. Protein: CASTPGTGSYEQYF.

This clonotype was seen a few times. This chain uses TRBV4-2 with TRBJ2-3; tentatively, D is TRBD2 (5 bases). The CDR3 runs 15 residues. Trimming removed 2 bases at V and 1 base at J, with 10 bases between. Germline V gives CDR1 LGHNA, CDR2 YNFKEQ. The CDR3: CASSQTTAGTDTQYF. The CDR3 region has the DNA TGTGCCAGCAGCCAAACCACAGCGGGCACAGATACGCAGTATTTT.

This clonotype was counted only a few times. The chain has TRBV7-3 and TRBJ1-6, with a possible D match to TRBD1 (5 bases). The V end was cut by 5 bases, the J end by 3 bases, with 11 bases between. The CDR3 totals 15 residues. The germline V gene encodes CDR1 SGHTA and CDR2 FQGTGA. The CDR3 protein is CASSLGLSYNSPLHF. The CDR3 DNA reads TGTGCCAGCAGCCTGGGACTAAGCTATAATTCACCCCTCCACTTT.

This chain joins TRBV29-1 and TRBJ2-1; D call uncertain. The J call may be mistaken, given a closer DNA end match to TRBJ2-7. The CDR3 totals 13 residues. The germline V gene encodes CDR1 SQVTM and CDR2 ANQGSEA. The CDR3 bases are TGCAGCGTTGCCATAGAACCGGGCTACGAGCAGTACTTC. Translating it yields CSVAIEPGYEQYF.

The rearrangement links TRBV5-1 to TRBJ2-7; TRBD2 might be the D (7 bases). The CDR3 is made up of 16 amino acids. Trimming shortened V by 4 bases and J by 3 bases, and 20 bases separated the two germline ends. Germline CDR1 and CDR2: SGHRS and YFSETQ. This CDR3 is CASSPGRGGRSYEQYF. CDR3 nucleotides: TGCGCCAGCAGCCCTGGCAGGGGCGGGAGAAGCTACGAGCAGTACTTC.

The chain combines TRBV6-2 or TRBV6-3 with TRBJ2-5; D is undetermined. Between the trimmed V and J ends, which lost 6 bases and 11 bases, there was a span of 13 bases. CDR1 and CDR2 from the germline V gene are MNHEY and SVGEGT. The CDR3 has 11 amino acids. This CDR3 is CASSRNREQYF. CDR3 sequence (DNA): TGTGCCAGCAGCAGGAATCGAGAGCAGTACTTC.

This clonotype was detected a few times. The rearrangement uses TRBV12-3 or TRBV12-4 and TRBJ2-7; TRBD1 agrees at 7 bases. The V segment lost 7 bases and the J segment 4 bases; nucleotides outside the gene matches: 10. The CDR3 runs 14 residues. CDR3 sequence: CASTKTGSAYEQYF. The CDR3 DNA is TGTGCCAGCACCAAGACAGGGTCGGCGTACGAGCAGTACTTC.

This clonotype was recorded a few times. The rearrangement joins TRBV12-3 or TRBV12-4 to TRBJ2-5; 13 nucleotides match TRBD2. The J call may be wrong; the DNA end is better matched by TRBJ2-1. The CDR3 consists of 14 residues. The chain's CDR3 is CASTGLAGVSEQFF. As DNA, the CDR3 is TGTGCCAGCACCGGACTAGCGGGAGTGTCTGAGCAGTTCTTC.

The chain employs TRBV3-1 and TRBJ2-2, with a tentative D call TRBD2 (5 bases). This CDR3 is 15 amino acids long. Trimming cost V 1 base and J 5 bases, with 11 bases left between them. Germline V gives CDR1 LGHDT, CDR2 YNNKEL (reference sequence). The CDR3 nucleotides read TGTGCCAGCAGCCAAGGTGGACTTCTAACCGGGGAGCTGTTTTTT. The encoded protein is CASSQGGLLTGELFF.

Many counts were recorded for this clonotype. The rearrangement joins TRBV3-1 to TRBJ2-7; 8 positions agree with TRBD2. Germline loops: CDR1 LGHDT, CDR2 YNNKEL (reference sequence). Trimming at V came to 1 base and at J to 2 bases, leaving 4 bases not matched to a gene. This CDR3 contains 15 residues. Here the CDR3 reads CASSQVGSGTYEQYF. The DNA for the CDR3 is TGTGCCAGCAGCCAAGTGGGTAGCGGGACCTACGAGCAGTACTTC.

The rearrangement links TRBV12-3 or TRBV12-4 to TRBJ1-6, with 9 bases fitting TRBD1. This CDR3 contains 17 residues. The ends lost 10 bases at V and 0 bases at J; junction bases unmatched: 10. CDR3 sequence: CATQGQGKSSYNSPLHF. CDR3 coding DNA: TGTGCCACCCAGGGACAGGGAAAAAGCTCCTATAATTCACCCCTCCACTTT.

In this sample, this clonotype turned up a few times. The V call is TRBV27, the J call TRBJ2-3, with D perhaps matching TRBD1 (6 bases). There are 13 residues in the CDR3. Trimming shortened V by 4 bases and J by 5 bases, and 10 bases separated the two germline ends. Germline V gives CDR1 MNHEY, CDR2 SMNVEV (reference sequence). The CDR3 is CASSSRGIDTQYF. CDR3 bases: TGTGCCAGCAGTTCCAGGGGCATAGATACGCAGTATTTT.

This clonotype showed up just a few times. The genes are TRBV10-3 and TRBJ1-2; D uncertain. Looked up from germline, CDR1 is ENHRY and CDR2 is SYGVKD. The CDR3 length is 14 residues. Trimming shortened V by 7 bases and J by 2 bases, and 14 bases separated the two germline ends. CDR3 sequence reads: CAITPERTNYGYTF. In nucleotides, the CDR3 is TGTGCCATCACCCCAGAAAGGACCAACTATGGCTACACCTTC.

The chain is built from TRBV20-1 and TRBJ2-1; 13 positions match TRBD2. Germline V gene sequence: CDR1 DFQATT, CDR2 SNEGSKA (reference sequence). V gave up 7 bases and J gave up 4 bases; unmatched junction bases: 1. CDR3 length: 13 amino acids. CDR3 sequence reads: CSGTSGSYNEQFF. In nucleotides, the CDR3 is TGCAGTGGGACTAGCGGGAGTTACAATGAGCAGTTCTTC.

CDR3 sequence: CASGLVIDREGAEAFF. The DNA for the CDR3 is TGTGCTAGTGGTTTGGTAATAGACAGGGAGGGAGCTGAAGCTTTCTTT. The chain employs TRBV12-5 and TRBJ1-1; 7 bases are shared with TRBD1. In germline, CDR1 is LGHNT, CDR2 FRNRAP. The CDR3 sequence is 16 residues long. V was pared by 0 bases and J by 6 bases, with 10 bases of the junction left unmatched.

V usage is TRBV7-2 and J usage is TRBJ2-2; the D is unclear. V shed 5 bases and J shed 3 bases, with 10 bases lying between them. The CDR3 is 14 residues long. CDR1 is SGHTA and CDR2 is FQGNSA in the germline V gene. For the CDR3, the DNA is TGTGCCAGCAGCCGTACGCAGTACACCGGGGAGCTGTTTTTT. Its translation is CASSRTQYTGELFF.

This clonotype was found a few times. The V and J genes are TRBV6-2 or TRBV6-3 and TRBJ2-1, with 8 bases that match TRBD2. Germline trimming cut 7 bases from V and 2 bases from J; bases unmatched to any gene: 10. This CDR3 has 16 amino acids. The germline CDR1 and CDR2 sequences are MNHEY and SVGEGT. The CDR3 loop reads CASTHGGGRPYNEQFF. CDR3 bases: TGTGCCAGCACCCACGGGGGCGGGAGGCCCTACAATGAGCAGTTCTTC.